This T cell receptor beta chain was recovered during a study of T cell clusters in autoimmune cytopenias. Tens of thousands of genome equivalents of blood DNA were amplified for TRB. According to its frequency, this clonotype is large. No antigen is known for it. TRB rearrangements were amplified by touch-down multiplex PCR with mixed TRB-A/B primers. From the multiplex PCR reads, TCRdb lists one entry per CDR3 protein and no DNA. The table counts fewer than 1,200 distinct CDR3 sequences; roughly 18% lies in the top ten. The CDR3 runs to 16 residues. Broader study findings: Active autoimmune hepatitis patients had approximately 3-fold fewer exclusive TRB clusters than healthy donors.

Specimen: peripheral blood. This chain uses TRBV12-3 or TRBV12-4 with TRBJ1-2; TCRdb outputs TRBD1, but without DNA this stays unchecked. The sequence derives from a human donor with an autoimmune cytopenia or autoimmune hepatitis (not recorded which). CDR3 residues: CASRPTAGQGNYGYTF.